This TCR beta chain was recovered during a study of circulating and synovial CD4+ cells in juvenile arthritis. Patients with active juvenile idiopathic arthritis donated these samples. Here immunoSEQ multiplex PCR was the method, and the copy in TCRdb shows in-frame clones only, minus some. The table has about 36,000 clones, approximately 94% seen once. As concerns this clone: Its target is unknown.

There are 17 residues in the CDR3. Per the germline V gene, CDR1 is SGHTA and CDR2 is FQGTGA. Unmatched junction bases numbered 9, after V lost 3 bases and J lost 2 bases. Points from the study as a whole: These repertoires were less diverse than bulk blood CD4 repertoires.

Sequencing input: CD4+ T cells from blood. This TCR was sampled from a human donor with juvenile idiopathic arthritis. The rearrangement uses TRBV7-3 and TRBJ2-2, with 7 nucleotides matching TRBD2. For the CDR3, the DNA is TGTGCCAGCAGCTTCCTTCACAGCGGGGTTAACACCGGGGAGCTGTTTTTT. It translates to CASSFLHSGVNTGELFF. Supplemented by reference TRBV7-3 and TRBJ2-2, the full variable domain reads GAGVSQTPSNKVTEKGKYVELRCDPISGHTALYWYRQSLGQGPEFLIYFQGTGAADDSGLPNDRFFAVRPEGSVSTLKIQRTERGDSAVYLCASSFLHSGVNTGELFFGEGSRLTVL.